The 20 T cell receptor beta chains in this list originate from one sample, sequenced in a study of post-analysis software for immune sequencing data. Notes on the study in general: Compared with controls, patients had more of five TRBV segments, including TRBV5-6, TRBV5-1 and TRBV20-1.

Unique-molecular-identifier-tagged TCR beta cDNA libraries were used. TCRdb analysed the PCR reads with MiXCR anew, one entry per CDR3 protein. The data hold about 680,000 distinct CDR3 sequences, with more than 50% observed a single time. The antigens these receptors bind are not known. Sequenced sample: blood. The receptors come from a girl aged 2-15 years with multiple sclerosis.

The chain is built from TRBV4-1 and TRBJ2-1, with 9 bases aligning to TRBD2. Germline V CDR1 and CDR2: MGHRA, YSYEKL. V was pared by 4 bases and J by 6 bases, with 10 bases of the junction left unmatched. The CDR3 loop spans 16 amino acids. The CDR3 loop is CASSPDGLAPVNEQFF. The CDR3 nucleotides read TGCGCCAGCAGCCCAGACGGACTAGCGCCAGTCAATGAGCAGTTCTTC.

This CDR3 is CASSYSRGSQETQYF. For the CDR3, the DNA is TGTGCCAGCAGTTACTCGAGGGGCAGCCAAGAGACCCAGTACTTC. The chain recombines TRBV6-5 with TRBJ2-5; D tentatively reads TRBD1 or TRBD2 (5 bases each). Germline lookup yields CDR1 MNHEY and CDR2 SVGAGI. Trimming took 0 bases from V and 1 from J, leaving 9 bases between them. The CDR3 is made up of 15 amino acids.

This clonotype showed up just a few times. The genes are TRBV27 and TRBJ2-7, with 8 bases that match TRBD1. V was clipped by 2 bases and J by 3 bases; unmatched bases: 6. The CDR3 has 15 residues. CDR1 is MNHEY and CDR2 is SMNVEV in the germline V gene (reference sequence). The CDR3: CASSLKAGGLYEQYF. Here the CDR3 DNA reads TGTGCCAGCAGTTTAAAGGCAGGGGGCCTCTACGAGCAGTACTTC.

The chain joins TRBV4-3 to TRBJ2-1; TRBD1 aligns across 7 bases. Trimming at V came to 4 bases and at J to 5 bases, leaving 14 bases not matched to a gene. In germline, CDR1 is LGHNA, CDR2 YSLEER. The CDR3 extends over 17 amino acids. Here the CDR3 reads CASSPGPGQSHHNEQFF. CDR3 coding DNA: TGCGCCAGCAGCCCCGGACCGGGACAGAGTCACCACAATGAGCAGTTCTTC.

The V gene is TRBV24-1, the J gene TRBJ2-5; no firm D call. Germline loops: CDR1 KGHDR, CDR2 SFDVKD. Trimming left V 3 bases short and J 7 bases short, with 17 bases between. CDR3 length equals 15 residues. CDR3 in DNA: TGTGCCACCAGTGATGCCTCCGGCCGCCCCGGGACCCAGTACTTC. This translates into CATSDASGRPGTQYF.

This clonotype was picked up a small number of times. The chain is built from TRBV27 and TRBJ2-1, with TRBD2 identical over 10 bases. V trimming: 5 bases; J trimming: 1 base; junction bases outside the gene matches: 5. Germline V gene data show CDR1 as MNHEY and CDR2 as SMNVEV (reference sequence). The CDR3 is made up of 16 amino acids. CDR3 nucleotides: TGTGCCAGCAGTCCAAGAGCGGGAGGGTCCTACAATGAGCAGTTCTTC. Translated: CASSPRAGGSYNEQFF.

V is TRBV4-1 and J is TRBJ2-4, with 10 bases matching TRBD2. With the DNA end fitting TRBJ2-7 better, the J assignment may be wrong. Germline V gene lookup returns CDR1 MGHRA and CDR2 YSYEKL. This CDR3 contains 17 residues. This chain's CDR3 is CASSLMGGLAGAYEQYF. CDR3 DNA: TGCGCCAGCAGCCTCATGGGCGGTCTAGCGGGAGCGTACGAGCAGTACTTC.

This clonotype was counted once. This chain connects TRBV12-3 or TRBV12-4 to TRBJ1-5; 7 nucleotides match TRBD1. The CDR3 covers 16 residues. After removal of 4 bases from V and 1 base from J, the junction contained 7 bases not matched to a gene. The CDR3 coding sequence is TGTGCCAGCAGTTCGAGAGACAGGGCGAGCAATCAGCCCCAGCATTTT. It yields the protein CASSSRDRASNQPQHF.

In regard to this clonotype: An end of the junction does not agree with germline; a read error may underlie this. The V call is TRBV10-3, the J call TRBJ2-3; D might be TRBD2 (6 bases). The CDR3 consists of 14 residues. Germline CDR1 and CDR2: ENHRY and SYGVKD. The CDR3 coding sequence is TGTGCCATGAGTGCAGGGTTGGGAGGAGATACGCAGTATTTT. Translated, it gives CAMSAGLGGDTQYF.

The V and J genes are TRBV5-1 and TRBJ2-5; D possibly corresponds to TRBD2 (6 bases). Germline CDR1 SGHRS, CDR2 YFSETQ. The ends were cut back, 3 bases at V and 2 bases at J, with 17 bases in the middle. The CDR3 consists of 16 residues. The CDR3 protein is CASSSGSGRSQETQYF. The CDR3 DNA follows: TGCGCCAGCAGCTCCGGTTCGGGGAGGAGTCAAGAGACCCAGTACTTC.

V gene TRBV5-5 combines with J gene TRBJ1-5, with D unresolved. Germline V gene lookup returns CDR1 SGHKS and CDR2 YYEKEE (reference sequence). Trimming removed 5 bases from V and 0 bases from J, with 18 bases in between. The CDR3 extends over 17 amino acids. The CDR3 is CASSLDTPNYSNQPQHF. In nucleotides, the CDR3 is TGTGCCAGCAGTCTTGACACCCCAAATTATAGCAATCAGCCCCAGCATTTT. Filled out from reference TRBV5-5 and TRBJ1-5, the complete variable domain reads DAGVTQSPTHLIKTRGQQVTLRCSPISGHKSVSWYQQVLGQGPQFIFQYYEKEERGRGNFPDRFSARQFPNYSSELNVNALLLGDSALYLCASSLDTPNYSNQPQHFGDGTRLSIL.

The chain has TRBV4-3 and TRBJ2-1; D possibly matches TRBD1 or TRBD2 (5 bases each). Trimming cost V 4 bases and J 2 bases, with 18 bases left between them. Germline CDR1 LGHNA, CDR2 YSLEER. The CDR3 loop spans 17 amino acids. CDR3 sequence (DNA): TGCGCCAGCAGCCCAGAAACCGGGACCCTTGCCTACAATGAGCAGTTCTTC. This sequence encodes CASSPETGTLAYNEQFF.

This clonotype was seen more than once but under ten times. The V call is TRBV11-3, the J call TRBJ2-1, with D perhaps TRBD2 (6 bases). This CDR3 comprises 17 residues. Trimming took 1 base from V and 6 from J, leaving 19 bases between them. The V gene's germline CDR1 is SGHNT and CDR2 YENEEA. CDR3 DNA: TGTGCCAGCAGCTTAGTCCTCTCGGGGGATTTCGGCAATGAGCAGTTCTTC. Encoded protein: CASSLVLSGDFGNEQFF.

Here the CDR3 DNA reads TGTGCCAGCAGTTTAGACATCGGGACAACCAACAATGAGCAGTTCTTC. Translated, it gives CASSLDIGTTNNEQFF. J is TRBJ2-1 and V is TRBV27; D is possibly TRBD1 (6 bases). The CDR3 is made up of 16 amino acids. V was shortened by 2 bases and J by 5 bases, with 16 bases between the two germline ends. Germline V gene data show CDR1 as MNHEY and CDR2 as SMNVEV (reference sequence).

The chain has TRBV7-2 and TRBJ2-7; D is unclear. Near its end, the DNA agrees better with TRBJ2-5, so the J call may be wrong. Germline V CDR1 and CDR2: SGHTA, FQGNSA. This CDR3 is 12 amino acids long. CDR3 protein: CASSLMLETQYF. CDR3 DNA sequence: TGTGCCAGCAGCTTAATGTTAGAGACCCAGTACTTC.

This clonotype showed up just a few times. V and J are TRBV15 and TRBJ2-1, with D maybe TRBD1 (5 bases). V gave up 0 bases and J gave up 5 bases, with 17 bases separating them. CDR1 LNHNV and CDR2 YYDKDF come from the germline V gene (reference sequence). This CDR3 region has 17 residues. CDR3 in amino acids: CATSRDRRQGIDNEQFF. DNA for the CDR3: TGTGCCACCAGCAGAGATCGGCGGCAGGGAATCGACAATGAGCAGTTCTTC.

The chain has TRBV4-1 and TRBJ2-4; TRBD1 might be the D (6 bases). The germline CDR1 and CDR2 sequences are MGHRA and YSYEKL. V was clipped by 6 bases and J by 8 bases, with 17 bases between them. The CDR3 runs to 14 residues. The DNA for the CDR3 is TGCGCCAGCAGTTCGACAGGCGGACAAGACATTCAGTACTTC. This sequence encodes CASSSTGGQDIQYF.

This clonotype has only one observation. CDR3 amino acids: CASSVDPSGASEETQYF. Here the CDR3 DNA reads TGTGCCAGCAGCGTAGATCCTAGCGGGGCATCAGAAGAGACCCAGTACTTC. V usage is TRBV9 and J usage is TRBJ2-5; 9 bases are shared with TRBD2. V shed 0 bases and J 3 bases; nucleotides not matched to a gene: 9. The CDR3 consists of 17 residues. The germline gives CDR1 SGDLS, CDR2 YYNGEE.

CDR3 region: CASSLAWTDNEKLFF. CDR3 DNA sequence: TGTGCCAGCAGTTTAGCCTGGACCGATAATGAAAAACTGTTTTTT. The rearrangement joins TRBV12-3 or TRBV12-4 to TRBJ1-4; D is uncertain. V was pared by 0 bases and J by 4 bases, with 9 bases between. The CDR3 runs to 15 residues.

This sequence joins TRBV7-9 and TRBJ2-5; TRBD1 is a possible D gene (5 bases). The CDR3 is 16 amino acids. Per germline, CDR1 SEHNR and CDR2 FQNEAQ (reference sequence). Trimming took 1 base from V and 0 from J, leaving 12 bases between them. DNA for the CDR3: TGTGCCAGCAGCTTAGTGGGTGGGGCGGACCAAGAGACCCAGTACTTC. Its translation is CASSLVGGADQETQYF.